A single sample is the source of the 6 T cell receptor beta chains below, sequenced in a study of blood T cell repertoires in COVID-19. Profiled with immunoSEQ multiplex PCR; TCRdb holds only in-frame clones, not every one. The data contain 240,000 or so clones, about 82% of them seen just once; the ten biggest clones take up about 12%. The sample taken for sequencing was peripheral blood. The receptor set was obtained from a man older than 75 with acute or convalescent COVID-19.

This clone was counted between two and nine times. The chain recombines TRBV4-2 with TRBJ2-1; 7 bases are a match to TRBD1. From germline, CDR1 is LGHNA and CDR2 YNFKEQ. V lost 1 base, J lost 2 bases, and 2 bases stayed unmatched. There are 15 residues in the CDR3. The CDR3 sequence is CASSQGGQTYNEQFF. The CDR3, as DNA: TGTGCCAGCAGCCAAGGGGGACAGACCTACAATGAGCAGTTCTTC.

The gene calls are TRBV6-6 and TRBJ2-7; the D gene is possibly TRBD1 (5 bases). V was pared by 5 bases and J by 5 bases, with 16 bases between. CDR1 MNHNY and CDR2 SVGAGI come from the germline V gene (reference sequence). The CDR3 runs to 14 residues. CDR3 residues: CASSRDRASHEQYF. For the CDR3, the DNA is TGTGCCAGCAGTCGCGACAGAGCCTCTCACGAGCAGTACTTC.

This clone has only one observation. The J gene is TRBJ2-5, the V gene TRBV7-2; D possibly corresponds to TRBD2 (5 bases). V gave up 5 bases and J gave up 4 bases, with 17 bases separating them. The germline V gene encodes CDR1 SGHTA and CDR2 FQGNSA. The CDR3 contains 15 residues. CDR3 coding DNA: TGTGCCAGCAGCCAGGCGACTGGAGGCCCAGAGACCCAGTACTTC. Encoded protein: CASSQATGGPETQYF.

This clone was detected only a few times. The CDR3 reads CASGRRGSTDTQYF. The CDR3 nucleotides read TGTGCCAGCGGCCGAAGGGGTAGCACAGATACGCAGTATTTT. The chain employs TRBV5-6 and TRBJ2-3; the D gene is possibly TRBD1 (5 bases). Germline-derived CDR1 and CDR2 are SGHDT and YYEEEE. V was cut by 7 bases and J by 0 bases, with 12 bases left in between. There are 14 residues in the CDR3.

This chain uses TRBV5-6 with TRBJ1-1; TRBD1 matches at 9 bases. With 2 bases clipped from V and 1 base from J, the junction kept 6 bases outside the gene matches. The CDR3 contains 16 residues. Germline V gene lookup returns CDR1 SGHDT and CDR2 YYEEEE. The CDR3 coding sequence is TGTGCCAGCAGCTTAACCGGGACAGGGAGGAACACTGAAGCTTTCTTT. This translates into CASSLTGTGRNTEAFF.

The V and J genes are TRBV6-5 and TRBJ1-1; a weak D match, TRBD1 (5 bases). The CDR3 runs to 14 residues. Trimming took off 6 bases at V and 4 bases at J, with 15 bases between the two ends. Per the germline V gene, CDR1 is MNHEY and CDR2 is SVGAGI. The CDR3 spells CASRTGIPSTEAFF. CDR3 DNA sequence: TGTGCCAGCAGAACAGGCATCCCGAGCACTGAAGCTTTCTTT.